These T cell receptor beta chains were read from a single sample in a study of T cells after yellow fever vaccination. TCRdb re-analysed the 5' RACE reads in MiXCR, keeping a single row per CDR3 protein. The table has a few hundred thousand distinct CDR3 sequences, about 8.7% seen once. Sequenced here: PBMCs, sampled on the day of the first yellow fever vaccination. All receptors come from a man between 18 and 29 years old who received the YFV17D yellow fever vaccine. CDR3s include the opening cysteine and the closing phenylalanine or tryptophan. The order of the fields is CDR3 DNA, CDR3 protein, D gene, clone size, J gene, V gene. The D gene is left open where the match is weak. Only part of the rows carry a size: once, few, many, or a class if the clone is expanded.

DNA: TGTGCCAGCGGTTCCTTCGGATACAATGAGCAGTTCTTC
CDR3: CASGSFGYNEQFF
D: -
size: -
J: TRBJ2-1
V: TRBV7-2

DNA: TGTGCCAGCAGCTTTGGACAGCTCGTGGCCCAGTACTTC
CDR3: CASSFGQLVAQYF
D: -
size: few
J: TRBJ2-5
V: TRBV7-9

DNA: TGCGCCAGCAGCCAAGATTTCAGGACTAGTCCAACCGCAGATACGCAGTATTTT
CDR3: CASSQDFRTSPTADTQYF
D: TRBD2
size: few
J: TRBJ2-3
V: TRBV4-3

DNA: TGTGCCAGCTCGCCCTCGTGGGGAGACACCGGGGAGCTGTTTTTT
CDR3: CASSPSWGDTGELFF
D: -
size: few
J: TRBJ2-2
V: TRBV18

DNA: TGTGCCAGCAGTTTGATAGACAGACAAGCTAACTATGGCTACACCTTC
CDR3: CASSLIDRQANYGYTF
D: -
size: few
J: TRBJ1-2
V: TRBV28

DNA: TGTGCCAGCAGCCCTACAGGGACAGGGGGCTACGAGCAGTACTTC
CDR3: CASSPTGTGGYEQYF
D: TRBD1
size: few
J: TRBJ2-7
V: TRBV6-1

DNA: TGTGCCAGCAGTGAATTTGGGGACCGCAATGAAAAACTGTTTTTT
CDR3: CASSEFGDRNEKLFF
D: -
size: few
J: TRBJ1-4
V: TRBV6-1

DNA: TGCGCCAGCAGCTTTGGGGACTGGTCCCAAGAGACCCAGTACTTC
CDR3: CASSFGDWSQETQYF
D: -
size: few
J: TRBJ2-5
V: TRBV5-1

DNA: TGTGCCAGCAGTCGGGACGGAGGAGCCCAGCCCCAGCATTTT
CDR3: CASSRDGGAQPQHF
D: -
size: -
J: TRBJ1-5
V: TRBV12-3/TRBV12-4

DNA: TGTGCCAGCAGCCAAGTGTCGGCAGTAACCTCTGGAAACACCATATATTTT
CDR3: CASSQVSAVTSGNTIYF
D: -
size: -
J: TRBJ1-3
V: TRBV4-2

DNA: TGCGCCAGCAGCCAAGATCCTCCGGGGCAGGGTAAAGAGACCCAGTACTTC
CDR3: CASSQDPPGQGKETQYF
D: -
size: many
J: TRBJ2-5
V: TRBV4-3

DNA: TGTGCCACCAGTGATTTGGGCCGATTGGGAGGCACCGGGGAGCTGTTTTTT
CDR3: CATSDLGRLGGTGELFF
D: -
size: -
J: TRBJ2-2
V: TRBV24-1

DNA: TGTGCCAGCAGCTTGGGGCACGAGCAGTACTTC
CDR3: CASSLGHEQYF
D: -
size: many
J: TRBJ2-7
V: TRBV5-6

DNA: TGCGCCAGCAGCCCGGGGGACAGGGGGGGACTCAATGAGCAGTTCTTC
CDR3: CASSPGDRGGLNEQFF
D: TRBD1
size: few
J: TRBJ2-1
V: TRBV5-1

DNA: TGTGCCAGCAGTCCGTTGACTAGCGGGGGGCTGGGGCAGTACTTC
CDR3: CASSPLTSGGLGQYF
D: TRBD2
size: many
J: TRBJ2-7
V: TRBV12-3/TRBV12-4

DNA: TGTGCCAGCAGTTTCGGGGGGCTCGGCTATGGCTACACCTTC
CDR3: CASSFGGLGYGYTF
D: -
size: -
J: TRBJ1-2
V: TRBV12-3/TRBV12-4

DNA: TGTGCCAGCAGTTACGGACAGGGCCTTGAGCCCCAGCATTTT
CDR3: CASSYGQGLEPQHF
D: TRBD1
size: few
J: TRBJ1-5
V: TRBV6-2/TRBV6-3

DNA: TGCGCCAGCAGCCAAGAGGGCGGGTCTACCTACAATGAGCAGTTCTTC
CDR3: CASSQEGGSTYNEQFF
D: -
size: -
J: TRBJ2-1
V: TRBV4-3

DNA: TGTGCCAGCAGCCAAGATAGCTCCCGGGGGTACGAGCAGTACTTC
CDR3: CASSQDSSRGYEQYF
D: -
size: -
J: TRBJ2-7
V: TRBV4-2

DNA: TGTGCCAGCAGTTGGGACAGTGAAGCTTTCTTT
CDR3: CASSWDSEAFF
D: TRBD1
size: -
J: TRBJ1-1
V: TRBV5-6

DNA: TGTGCCAGCAGTTCTACTACAGGGGACGAGCAGTACTTC
CDR3: CASSSTTGDEQYF
D: TRBD1
size: -
J: TRBJ2-7
V: TRBV12-3/TRBV12-4

DNA: TGCGCCAGCAGCTTGCTCCCTACAACCACTACAGATACGCAGTATTTT
CDR3: CASSLLPTTTTDTQYF
D: -
size: many
J: TRBJ2-3
V: TRBV5-1

DNA: TGTGCCAGCTCACCACCGGGGGGTCATGAGCAGTTCTTC
CDR3: CASSPPGGHEQFF
D: -
size: few
J: TRBJ2-1
V: TRBV18

DNA: TGTGCCAGCAGCGGGTATGAGCGGACAGGTCGGGAAAATACGCAGTATTTT
CDR3: CASSGYERTGRENTQYF
D: TRBD1
size: -
J: TRBJ2-3
V: TRBV9

DNA: TGTGCCAGCAGCGGCCAGACTAGCGGAGTTGACGCAGATACGCAGTATTTT
CDR3: CASSGQTSGVDADTQYF
D: TRBD2
size: many
J: TRBJ2-3
V: TRBV7-2

DNA: TGCAGTGCTAGTTGGCGACCAAATCAGCCCCAGCATTTT
CDR3: CSASWRPNQPQHF
D: -
size: -
J: TRBJ1-5
V: TRBV20-1

DNA: TGTGCCAGCAGCCGGGACGTTGATCAGCCCCAGCATTTT
CDR3: CASSRDVDQPQHF
D: -
size: few
J: TRBJ1-5
V: TRBV6-5

DNA: TGCGCCAGCAGCCAAGGGGGCAGAGAACGGCAGTTCTTC
CDR3: CASSQGGRERQFF
D: -
size: few
J: TRBJ2-1
V: TRBV4-3

DNA: TGCGCCAGCAGTGGGACCGACCCTAGCACAGATACGCAGTATTTT
CDR3: CASSGTDPSTDTQYF
D: -
size: few
J: TRBJ2-3
V: TRBV10-1

DNA: TGTGCCAGCAGCGTAGGGGGTGGGCCCACTGAAGCTTTCTTT
CDR3: CASSVGGGPTEAFF
D: -
size: -
J: TRBJ1-1
V: TRBV9

DNA: TGCGCCAGCAGCCAAGGATGGGTGAGGGGCGGGGGGAGGGAGACCCAGTACTTC
CDR3: CASSQGWVRGGGRETQYF
D: TRBD2
size: -
J: TRBJ2-5
V: TRBV4-1

DNA: TGTGCCAGCAGCTCGAGACGGAATAATGAAAAACTGTTTTTT
CDR3: CASSSRRNNEKLFF
D: -
size: -
J: TRBJ1-4
V: TRBV7-2

DNA: TGTGCCAGCAGCTTAGGGAACAGGGGCGGCAAGCAGTACTTC
CDR3: CASSLGNRGGKQYF
D: TRBD1
size: -
J: TRBJ2-7
V: TRBV7-2

DNA: TGCGCCAGCAGCCAAGTAACAGGGAGGGAAGATACGCAGTATTTT
CDR3: CASSQVTGREDTQYF
D: -
size: many
J: TRBJ2-3
V: TRBV4-3

DNA: TGTGCCTGGAGTGTACCGGACAGGGAGGCCGGGGAGCTGTTTTTT
CDR3: CAWSVPDREAGELFF
D: TRBD1
size: many
J: TRBJ2-2
V: TRBV30

DNA: TGTGCCAGTAGGCTCGGTGACAATGAGCAGTTCTTC
CDR3: CASRLGDNEQFF
D: -
size: -
J: TRBJ2-1
V: TRBV19

DNA: TGCGCCAGCAGCCAAGCAGGCAGTCAAGAGACCCAGTACTTC
CDR3: CASSQAGSQETQYF
D: -
size: -
J: TRBJ2-5
V: TRBV4-3

DNA: TGTGCCAGCAGCACGAGGACTAGCGGGGTCGCTCTCTACGAGCAGTACTTC
CDR3: CASSTRTSGVALYEQYF
D: TRBD2
size: -
J: TRBJ2-7
V: TRBV13

DNA: TGTGCCAGCAGTTTAGCGCCTAGCGGGGGCTACAATGAGCAGTTCTTC
CDR3: CASSLAPSGGYNEQFF
D: TRBD2
size: once
J: TRBJ2-1
V: TRBV12-3/TRBV12-4

DNA: TGTGCCAGCAGTCCGGTTGGTGGCGTTGAAGCTTTCTTT
CDR3: CASSPVGGVEAFF
D: -
size: -
J: TRBJ1-1
V: TRBV6-2/TRBV6-3

DNA: TGTGCCAGCAGTTTAGATGACACCGGAGGAAGGGGTGGCTACACCTTC
CDR3: CASSLDDTGGRGGYTF
D: -
size: -
J: TRBJ1-2
V: TRBV28

DNA: TGTGCCAGCAGCCATACAGGGGACACTGAAGCTTACTTT
CDR3: CASSHTGDTEAYF
D: TRBD1
size: -
J: TRBJ1-1
V: TRBV3-1

DNA: TGTGCCAGCAGCTCCCCTACTAACAGCTATGGCTACACCTTC
CDR3: CASSSPTNSYGYTF
D: -
size: few
J: TRBJ1-2
V: TRBV5-4

DNA: TGTGCCAGCAGCCCGGGGGGGCAAAATGAGCAGTTCTTC
CDR3: CASSPGGQNEQFF
D: TRBD2
size: -
J: TRBJ2-1
V: TRBV6-6

DNA: TGTGCCAGCAGCCAAGGGATCTGGAATGAAAAACTGTTTTTT
CDR3: CASSQGIWNEKLFF
D: -
size: -
J: TRBJ1-4
V: TRBV14

DNA: TGTGCCAGCAGCCAGGATCAGGGGACCACCCGCTCTGGAAACACCATATATTTT
CDR3: CASSQDQGTTRSGNTIYF
D: -
size: few
J: TRBJ1-3
V: TRBV4-2

DNA: TGCGCCAGCAGCCAAGTTGGGCTGGCCAACACCGGGGAGCTGTTTTTT
CDR3: CASSQVGLANTGELFF
D: -
size: few
J: TRBJ2-2
V: TRBV4-1

DNA: TGCGCCAGCAGCTTGGGGACAGGAACCGGGGAGCTGTTTTTT
CDR3: CASSLGTGTGELFF
D: TRBD1
size: -
J: TRBJ2-2
V: TRBV5-1

DNA: TGTGCCAGCAGTTACACCACCACAGATACGCAGTATTTT
CDR3: CASSYTTTDTQYF
D: -
size: -
J: TRBJ2-3
V: TRBV6-5

DNA: TGTGCCAGCAAAGGACAGGGGGCTTTTCACACTGAAGCTTTCTTT
CDR3: CASKGQGAFHTEAFF
D: TRBD1
size: -
J: TRBJ1-1
V: TRBV25-1

DNA: TGCGCCAGCAGCCAAGTGGTCACGGGCACAGATACGCAGTATTTT
CDR3: CASSQVVTGTDTQYF
D: -
size: -
J: TRBJ2-3
V: TRBV4-1

DNA: TGTGCCAGCAGCCAACTAGCGGGGGGCAGCACAGATACGCAGTATTTT
CDR3: CASSQLAGGSTDTQYF
D: TRBD2
size: few
J: TRBJ2-3
V: TRBV4-2

DNA: TGTGCCAGCAGTCTGCGTGCAAGATACAATGAGCAGTTCTTC
CDR3: CASSLRARYNEQFF
D: -
size: -
J: TRBJ2-1
V: TRBV6-2/TRBV6-3

DNA: TGTGCCAGCAGACACAACAGGGGTAGCACAGATACGCAGTATTTT
CDR3: CASRHNRGSTDTQYF
D: TRBD1
size: -
J: TRBJ2-3
V: TRBV12-3/TRBV12-4

DNA: TGTGCCAGCAGTTGGGACAGCTCCTACGAGCAGTACTTC
CDR3: CASSWDSSYEQYF
D: TRBD1
size: many
J: TRBJ2-7
V: TRBV6-7

DNA: TGTGCCAGCAGCTTGGGACAGGGGGCGGACGGGGAGCTGTTTTTT
CDR3: CASSLGQGADGELFF
D: TRBD1
size: few
J: TRBJ2-2
V: TRBV7-3

DNA: TGTGCCAGCAGTTACACCGGGGTCAACAATGAGCAGTTCTTC
CDR3: CASSYTGVNNEQFF
D: -
size: few
J: TRBJ2-1
V: TRBV7-9

DNA: TGTGCCAGCACCCCCGGCGGGGCAACCTATTCACCCCTCCACTTT
CDR3: CASTPGGATYSPLHF
D: -
size: -
J: TRBJ1-6
V: TRBV12-3/TRBV12-4

DNA: TGCGCCAGCAGCCAGGGCCCCGGGGCAGGGCAAGAGACCCAGTACTTC
CDR3: CASSQGPGAGQETQYF
D: -
size: many
J: TRBJ2-5
V: TRBV4-3